This T cell receptor (beta chain) stems from a study of T cell repertoires in cytomegalovirus infection. Study-wide context: An indication of both CMV infection and matching HLA type came from public TCR beta signatures.

Germline-derived CDR1 and CDR2 are SGHAT and FQNNGV. CDR3 length: 15 residues. With 4 bases removed from V and 6 bases from J, the gap between germline ends came to 18 bases. TCRdb independently ran MiXCR on the reads; one entry per CDR3 protein. The table has 500,000 or so distinct CDR3 sequences, 15% to 20% seen once. In this sample, this clonotype turned up many times. Its antigen is still unknown. Findings of the study overall: Dominating the ex vivo response were HLA-C-restricted CMV-specific TCR beta clonotypes.

Sequenced input: CD8+ T cells from PBMCs. The origin of this receptor is a human donor in good health (CMV status not recorded). Some clones in this sample may be carry-over from other donors' samples. The chain recombines TRBV11-2 with TRBJ1-2, with D unclear. CDR3 protein: CASSSGYSHLDGYTF. The CDR3 DNA reads as TGTGCCAGCAGCTCGGGGTACAGCCACCTAGATGGCTACACCTTC.